Reported below is one TCR beta chain. This clonotype has a handful of counts. Its cognate antigen has yet to be identified. No base qualities exist here, and no much larger clone lies one base off it. Preparation of the library involved 5' RACE. The data were produced on an Illumina HiSeq 2000. Template switching added a universal primer binding site, and the final cDNA carried a unique molecular identifier that allowed TCR cDNA molecules to be counted accurately. Specific primers in the conserved constant-segment region were used to synthesize first-strand cDNA for the TCR alpha and beta chains. To control for contamination, every cDNA library carried two barcodes: a SMART-Mk sample barcode plus Illumina barcodes. TruSeq adapter sequences along with Illumina sample barcodes were introduced in two successive PCR steps. TCR alpha and beta cDNA libraries were sequenced on the Illumina HiSeq platform with custom primers. Per the original workflow: MiGEC processed the raw reads to extract unique molecular identifiers, while MiXCR was used to determine the CDR3 positions. Recombination models were inferred per individual with the repgenHMM and IGoR tools using an EM algorithm. The analysis of shared clonotypes was done with the tcR package in R, with sharing normalized by the product of cloneset sizes. To study raw recombination free of thymic and clonal selection effects, out-of-frame nonproductive sequences were analyzed. TCRdb trimmed the raw reads at Q25, called clones with MiXCR and kept productive beta chains. One record per CDR3 amino acid sequence lists the most common genes and DNA. Here the V and J calls rest on TCRdb's processing, not on the authors' analysis. This sample lists nearly 200,000 distinct CDR3 sequences; more than 15% were detected once. The top ten constitute 40% of the sample.

These data belong to a study of identical twins (TCRdb year 2016). Describing the broader study: TCR alpha and beta repertoires from monozygotic twins, unrelated adults of various ages and cord blood were deep-sequenced to test whether fetal clonotypes persist. Replicate twin experiments were performed at different times using different library preparation protocols to rule out contamination.

Here is what the overall study found, with its caveats: Zero-insertion analyses could be partly confounded by invariant T cells such as MAIT and iNKT, although diverse VJ usage argued against such confounding for most clonotypes. Compared with coincidental sharing between unrelated individuals, out-of-frame TCR alpha sequences shared between twins showed an excess of sequences with low generation probability. The excess sharing between twins in beta out-of-frame sequences was weaker because fewer shared sequences reduced the signal-to-noise ratio. Fewer insertions were carried by abundant cord blood beta clonotypes, a similar but weaker trend appeared in young adult naive repertoires, and no such trend appeared in memory repertoires. Because the same donors could not be followed over many years, conclusions were based on cross-sectional statistical analysis. Out-of-frame TCR alpha sharing in monozygotic twins was systematically underestimated by recombination models, whereas sharing between unrelated individuals was in agreement with the recombination models.

Only healthy Caucasian donors were included. The twin cohort comprised three pairs of female monozygotic twins, all aged about 18 to 30 years. CD4+ and CD8+ T cell populations were isolated with positive isolation kits from Invitrogen. A further study also used this sample, focusing on T cells expressing NK-cell markers. Per that second paper: In sorted CD3+CD56+NKG2C+, CD3+CD56+NKG2C- and CD3+CD56-NKG2C+ T-cell subsets from eight donors, TCR beta-chain repertoires were profiled. Among the eight sequenced donors, seven were HCMV-seropositive and one was HCMV-seronegative. To restrict sorting to alphabetaTCR-expressing T cells, an anti-gammadeltaTCR antibody was added in several experiments. In roughly six donors, the dominant CD3+CD56+NKG2C+ clonotypes were among the top 10 CD8+ clonotypes and accounted for about 1.0-7.5% of CD8+ T cells. Those dominant clonotypes were again the most abundant among CD3+CD56-NKG2C+ cells in a handful of donors, at about 28.3-60.1%. Whether the expanded NKG2C-expressing T cell clones were specific for HCMV antigens remained unclear. The eight sequenced donors were randomly selected healthy volunteers, three men and five women. HCMV-specific IgG was detected in serum with a commercial ELISA kit to determine HCMV serostatus. MIGEC handled demultiplexing of the reads and grouping by UMI, while MiTCR was used to assemble and quantify clonotypes. To exclude erroneous sequences, only TCR cDNA sequences supported by at least two reads were retained. The tcR package was used for downstream repertoire analysis, with clonotypes matched between fractions based on CDR3 nucleotide sequence plus V segment. VDJmatch was used to annotate antigen specificity against VDJdb, with one amino acid substitution in CDR3 allowed.

The source of this sequence is a woman aged 18-29 years in good health. The specimen was CD8+ T cells sorted from blood.

The DNA sequence is as follows: TGCAGTGCTACCCTTTGGGGAGCGGATGAGCAGTTCTTC. It translates to CSATLWGADEQFF. The sequence links TRBV20-1 to TRBJ2-1, and perhaps TRBD2 as D gene, on 5 matching bases. Via the germline V gene (reference sequence), CDR1 is DFQATT and CDR2 SNEGSKA. The V and J ends are trimmed by 4 bases and 8 bases, leaving 15 bases between them. From its cysteine to its phenylalanine, the CDR3 spans 13 amino acids. Of the read, only the CDR3 DNA is kept; its 39 bases are in frame from base 1.